This T cell receptor beta chain is from a study of blood T cell repertoires in COVID-19. Study-level background: Acute and convalescent COVID-19 specimens originated in the United States, Italy and Spain.

Patients of the Seattle cohort, enrolled during active infection, were followed longitudinally. TCRdb's copy holds only in-frame clones and misses some; the assay was immunoSEQ multiplex PCR. The sample has 450,000 or so clones, roughly 89% seen once; the top ten hold more than 0.7%. The V gene's germline CDR1 is SGHNT and CDR2 YENEEA. This CDR3 is built from 11 residues. Trimming took 5 bases from V and 5 from J, leaving 7 bases between them. The count of this clone is one. The receptor was isolated from a young man with COVID-19, enrolled during active disease. The sequenced sample consisted of peripheral blood. This chain connects TRBV11-3 to TRBJ2-7; no clear D gene. The CDR3 region is CASSLFHEQYF. CDR3 nucleotide sequence: TGTGCCAGCAGCCTTTTCCACGAGCAGTACTTC.